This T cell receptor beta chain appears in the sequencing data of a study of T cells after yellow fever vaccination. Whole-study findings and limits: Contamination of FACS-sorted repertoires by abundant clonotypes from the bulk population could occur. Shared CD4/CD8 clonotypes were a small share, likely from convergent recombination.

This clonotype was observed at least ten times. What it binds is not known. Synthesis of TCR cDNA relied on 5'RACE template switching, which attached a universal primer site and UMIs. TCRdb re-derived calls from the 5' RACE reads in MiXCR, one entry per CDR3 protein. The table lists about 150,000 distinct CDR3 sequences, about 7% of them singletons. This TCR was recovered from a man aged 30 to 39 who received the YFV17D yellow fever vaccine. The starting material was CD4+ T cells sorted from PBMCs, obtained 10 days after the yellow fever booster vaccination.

CDR3 amino acids: CSARGTSGSWEQYF. The DNA of the CDR3 is TGCAGTGCTAGAGGGACTAGCGGGAGCTGGGAGCAGTACTTC. The J gene is TRBJ2-7, the V gene TRBV20-1, with 13 positions matching TRBD2. The germline V gene encodes CDR1 DFQATT and CDR2 SNEGSKA (reference sequence). The CDR3 covers 14 residues. After removal of 1 base from V and 7 bases from J, the junction contained 4 bases not matched to a gene.